The clone carrying this T cell receptor (beta chain) was found once. In the original processing: Amplifying reference gene primers gave estimates of nucleated cell counts. The data were produced by immunoSEQ multiplex PCR, yet TCRdb's version contains in-frame clones alone and is incomplete. V and J calls and clone size are copied from that table; D and trimming were computed from the DNA. The sample has roughly 130,000 clones, around 83% seen once. The data are from a study of blood T cell repertoires in COVID-19. Turning to the study itself: COVID-19 samples, acute and convalescent, were from the United States, Italy and Spain.

The sample consisted of peripheral blood. The receptor comes from a woman aged 50 to 60 with acute or convalescent COVID-19.

This CDR3 is CASSSGLRDRVYEQYF. DNA for the CDR3: TGTGCCAGCAGTTCCGGCCTCCGGGACAGGGTCTACGAGCAGTACTTC. The V call is TRBV28, the J call TRBJ2-7; 9 bases are shared with TRBD1. Germline CDR1 reads MDHEN; CDR2 reads SYDVKM. This CDR3 is built from 16 residues. The V and J ends lost 4 bases and 3 bases, in that order; junction bases with no gene match: 10.